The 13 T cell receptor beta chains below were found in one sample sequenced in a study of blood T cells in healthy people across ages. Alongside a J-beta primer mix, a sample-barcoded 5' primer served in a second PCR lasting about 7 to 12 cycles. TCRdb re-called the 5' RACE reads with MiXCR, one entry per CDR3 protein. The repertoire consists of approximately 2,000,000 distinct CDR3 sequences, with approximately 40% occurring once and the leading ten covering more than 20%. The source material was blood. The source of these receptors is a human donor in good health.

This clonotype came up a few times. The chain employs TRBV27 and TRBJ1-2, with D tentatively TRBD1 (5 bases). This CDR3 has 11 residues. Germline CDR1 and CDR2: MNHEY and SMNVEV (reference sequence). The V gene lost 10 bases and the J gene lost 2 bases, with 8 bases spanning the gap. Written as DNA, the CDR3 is TGTGCCACCCGGGACAACTATGGCTACACCTTC. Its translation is CATRDNYGYTF.

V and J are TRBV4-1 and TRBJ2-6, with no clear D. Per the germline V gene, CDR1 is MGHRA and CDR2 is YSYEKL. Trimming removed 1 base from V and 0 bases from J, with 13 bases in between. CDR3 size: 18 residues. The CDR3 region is CASSQAIHGFSGANVLTF. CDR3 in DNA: TGCGCCAGCAGCCAAGCGATCCACGGTTTCTCTGGGGCCAACGTCCTGACTTTC.

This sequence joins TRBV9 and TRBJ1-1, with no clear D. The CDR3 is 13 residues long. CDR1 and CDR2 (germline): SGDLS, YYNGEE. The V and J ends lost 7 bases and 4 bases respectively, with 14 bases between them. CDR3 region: CASSSGEATEAFF. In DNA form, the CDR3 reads TGTGCCAGCTCATCCGGGGAGGCCACTGAAGCTTTCTTT.

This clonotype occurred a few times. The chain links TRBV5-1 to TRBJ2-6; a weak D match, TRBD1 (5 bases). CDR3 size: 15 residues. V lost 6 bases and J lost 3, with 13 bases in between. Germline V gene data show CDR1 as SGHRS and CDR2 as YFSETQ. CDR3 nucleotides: TGCGCCAGCACTCAAGGGGCCGTTGGGGCCAACGTCCTGACTTTC. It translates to CASTQGAVGANVLTF.

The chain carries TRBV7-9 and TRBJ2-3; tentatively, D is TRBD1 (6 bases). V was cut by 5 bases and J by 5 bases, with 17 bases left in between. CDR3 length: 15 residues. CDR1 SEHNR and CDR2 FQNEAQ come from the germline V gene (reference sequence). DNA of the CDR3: TGTGCCAGCAGCCTCGGACAGCTCCTAAGAGATACGCAGTATTTT. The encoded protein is CASSLGQLLRDTQYF.

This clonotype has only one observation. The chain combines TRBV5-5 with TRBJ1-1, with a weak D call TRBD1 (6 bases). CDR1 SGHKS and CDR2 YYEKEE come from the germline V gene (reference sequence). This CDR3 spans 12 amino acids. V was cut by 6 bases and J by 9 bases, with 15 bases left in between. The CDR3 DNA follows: TGTGCCAGCACCGCAAACAGGGAGAAAGCTTTCTTT. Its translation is CASTANREKAFF.

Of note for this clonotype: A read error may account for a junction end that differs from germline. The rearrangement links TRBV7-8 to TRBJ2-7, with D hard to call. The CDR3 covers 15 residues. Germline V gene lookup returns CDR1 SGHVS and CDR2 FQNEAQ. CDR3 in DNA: TGTGCCGGCAGCTTAGCAGGCACAGCGATGTACGAGCAGTACTTC. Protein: CAGSLAGTAMYEQYF.

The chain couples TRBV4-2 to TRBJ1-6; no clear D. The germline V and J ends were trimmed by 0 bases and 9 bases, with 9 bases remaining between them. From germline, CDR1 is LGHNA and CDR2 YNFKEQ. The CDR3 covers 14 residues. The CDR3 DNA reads TGTGCCAGCAGCCAAGATGGCGGGCGTTCACCCCTCCACTTT. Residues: CASSQDGGRSPLHF.

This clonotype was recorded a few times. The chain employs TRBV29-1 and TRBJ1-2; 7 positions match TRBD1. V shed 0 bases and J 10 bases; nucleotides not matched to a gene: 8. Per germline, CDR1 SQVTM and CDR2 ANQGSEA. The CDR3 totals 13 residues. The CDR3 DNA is TGCAGCGTTGAAGACCCCGACAGGGAGGACTACACCTTC. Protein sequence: CSVEDPDREDYTF.

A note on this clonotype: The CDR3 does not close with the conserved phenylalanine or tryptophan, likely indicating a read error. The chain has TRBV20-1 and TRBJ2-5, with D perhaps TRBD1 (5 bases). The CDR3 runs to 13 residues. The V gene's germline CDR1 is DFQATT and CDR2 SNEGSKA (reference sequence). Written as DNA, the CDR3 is TGCAGGGCTTTTGTATCAGGGCGAGAGACCCAGTACTGC. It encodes CRAFVSGRETQYC.

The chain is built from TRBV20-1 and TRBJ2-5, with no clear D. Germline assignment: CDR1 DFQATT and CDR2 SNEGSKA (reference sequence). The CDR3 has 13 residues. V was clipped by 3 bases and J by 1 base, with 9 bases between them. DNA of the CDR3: TGCAGTGCTAGGCCACCAGTCCAAGAGACCCAGTACTTC. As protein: CSARPPVQETQYF.

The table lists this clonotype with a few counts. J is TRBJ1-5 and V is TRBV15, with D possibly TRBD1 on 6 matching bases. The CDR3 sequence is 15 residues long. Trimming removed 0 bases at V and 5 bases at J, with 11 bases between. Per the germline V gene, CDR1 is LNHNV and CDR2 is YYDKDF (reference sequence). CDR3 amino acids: CATSRDGQRDQPQHF. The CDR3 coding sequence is TGTGCCACCAGCAGAGATGGACAGCGGGATCAGCCCCAGCATTTT. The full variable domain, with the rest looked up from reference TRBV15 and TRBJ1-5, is DAMVIQNPRYQVTQFGKPVTLSCSQTLNHNVMYWYQQKSSQAPKLLFHYYDKDFNNEADTPDNFQSRRPNTSFCFLDIRSPGLGDTAMYLCATSRDGQRDQPQHFGDGTRLSIL.

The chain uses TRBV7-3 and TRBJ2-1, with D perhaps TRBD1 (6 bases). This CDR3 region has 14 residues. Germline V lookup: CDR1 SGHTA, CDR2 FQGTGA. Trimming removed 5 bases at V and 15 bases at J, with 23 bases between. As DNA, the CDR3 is TGTGCCAGCAGCCGGATCCTGGGGGACACAACCCGGTTCTTC. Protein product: CASSRILGDTTRFF.